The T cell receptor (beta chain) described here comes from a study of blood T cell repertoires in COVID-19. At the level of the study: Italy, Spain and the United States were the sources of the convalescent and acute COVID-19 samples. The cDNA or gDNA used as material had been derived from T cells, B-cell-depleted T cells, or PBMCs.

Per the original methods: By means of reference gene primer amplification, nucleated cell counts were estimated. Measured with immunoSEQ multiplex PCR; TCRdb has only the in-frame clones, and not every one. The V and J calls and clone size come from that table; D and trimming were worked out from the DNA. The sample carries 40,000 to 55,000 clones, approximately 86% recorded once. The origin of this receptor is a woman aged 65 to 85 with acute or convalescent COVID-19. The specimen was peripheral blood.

The CDR3 DNA sequence: TGCGCCAGCAGCTATGCCGGGACACAGCCCCAGCATTTT. This gives the protein CASSYAGTQPQHF. The V and J genes are TRBV5-1 and TRBJ1-5; possibly TRBD1 for D (6 bases). The V end lost 3 bases, the J end lost 7 bases, and 11 bases lay between the germline ends. The CDR3 totals 13 residues. CDR1 and CDR2 from the germline V gene are SGHRS and YFSETQ.